This is a list of T cell receptor beta chains from one sample in a study of T cell changes during pregnancy in multiple sclerosis. Assay used: immunoSEQ multiplex PCR; TCRdb lists only in-frame clones, some missing. The sample consists of roughly 55,000 clones, about 90% of them appearing once. The specimen was CD4+ T cells from peripheral blood mononuclear cells, collected after pregnancy. The receptors come from a female donor in good health, enrolled as a control in a pregnancy study. Each CDR3 is given with its conserved first and last residue. The D gene is left open where the match is weak. Clone size is shown for a subset of rows, as once, few, many or a class of expanded clone.

clone_size j_call d_call v_call cdr3_aa cdr3_nt
- TRBJ2-7 - TRBV28 CASSYGHLYEQYF TGTGCCAGCAGCTACGGACACCTCTACGAGCAGTACTTC
- TRBJ2-7 - TRBV5-5 CASSVMLGGTYEQYF TGTGCCAGCAGCGTTATGCTTGGCGGAACCTACGAGCAGTACTTC
- TRBJ1-2 TRBD1 TRBV19 CASSDRDYGYTF TGTGCCAGTTCGGACAGGGACTATGGCTACACCTTC
- TRBJ2-1 - TRBV7-2 CASSSRDGDEQFF TGTGCCAGCAGCTCCCGTGACGGGGATGAGCAGTTCTTC
- TRBJ2-1 - TRBV21-1 CASSKDGVREQFF TGTGCCAGCAGCAAAGACGGGGTGCGGGAGCAGTTCTTC
- TRBJ1-2 - TRBV2 CASSGQNYGYTF TGTGCCAGCAGCGGACAAAACTATGGCTACACCTTC
- TRBJ2-1 - TRBV6-4 CASSPQQAMAPNEQFF TGTGCCAGCAGTCCCCAACAGGCAATGGCCCCCAATGAGCAGTTCTTC
- TRBJ1-6 - TRBV28 CASLRPNSPLHF TGTGCCAGCCTCAGGCCTAATTCACCCCTCCACTTT
- TRBJ2-2 - TRBV5-1 CASSFQGGVPGELFF TGCGCCAGCAGCTTCCAGGGGGGCGTACCCGGGGAGCTGTTTTTT
- TRBJ1-6 TRBD1 TRBV5-1 CASSSDTPGTGTTPLHF TGCGCCAGCAGCTCAGACACTCCCGGGACAGGGACTACACCCCTCCACTTT
- TRBJ1-4 - TRBV29-1 CSVGEGRDEKLFF TGCAGCGTCGGGGAGGGTAGGGATGAAAAACTGTTTTTT
- TRBJ2-1 TRBD2 TRBV9 CASSGPESGAGNEQFF TGTGCCAGCAGCGGACCTGAAAGCGGGGCGGGCAATGAGCAGTTCTTC
- TRBJ1-2 - TRBV29-1 CSAPGQGSIRSGYTF TGCAGCGCCCCGGGGCAGGGGTCAATAAGAAGCGGCTACACCTTC
- TRBJ1-3 - TRBV7-2 CASSSPVTRNTIYF TGTGCCAGCAGCTCCCCAGTAACCCGAAACACCATATATTTT
few TRBJ1-1 TRBD1 TRBV18 CASSPRTGFANTEAFF TGTGCCAGCTCACCAAGGACAGGGTTCGCGAACACTGAAGCTTTCTTT
- TRBJ1-3 TRBD1 TRBV23-1 CASSQPGTGRSSGNTIYF TGCGCCAGCAGTCAGCCGGGGACAGGGAGGTCCTCTGGAAACACCATATATTTT
- TRBJ1-1 - TRBV20-1 CSASVYTEAFF TGCAGTGCTTCGGTATACACTGAAGCTTTCTTT
few TRBJ1-6 - TRBV19 CASSIGGAGSPLHF TGTGCCAGTAGTATTGGGGGGGCAGGTTCACCCCTCCACTTT
once TRBJ1-1 - TRBV5-5 CASRYGQHNTEAFF TGTGCCAGCAGGTATGGACAGCATAACACTGAAGCTTTCTTT
- TRBJ2-1 - TRBV7-3 CASSSGRKGNEQFF TGTGCCAGCAGCTCCGGGAGAAAGGGGAATGAGCAGTTCTTC
- TRBJ2-5 TRBD1 TRBV5-3 CARSRGRTGTLGSQETQYF TGTGCCAGAAGCCGGGGCCGGACAGGTACCTTGGGGTCTCAAGAGACCCAGTACTTC
- TRBJ2-3 TRBD1 TRBV6-5 CASSYETGATDTQYF TGTGCCAGCAGTTACGAGACAGGGGCGACAGATACGCAGTATTTT
- TRBJ1-6 - TRBV11-3 CASSRDSGNSPLHF TGTGCCAGCAGCCGCGACAGTGGAAATTCACCCCTCCACTTT